The T cell receptor beta chain under discussion was sequenced for a study of blood T cell repertoires in COVID-19. Study-level information: Samples taken during acute and convalescent COVID-19 were collected in the United States, Italy and Spain. From T cells, B-cell-depleted T cells, or PBMCs came the material, which was cDNA or gDNA.

The CDR3 is 13 residues long. V was shortened by 1 base and J by 5 bases, with 8 bases between the two germline ends. Germline V gene sequence: CDR1 MNHEY, CDR2 SVGAGI. In Seattle, patients joined the study during active infection and were tracked longitudinally. The repertoire was sequenced with immunoSEQ multiplex PCR; TCRdb's copy has only in-frame clones and lacks some. The sample records 150,000 to 200,000 clones, around four fifths being singletons. The receptor comes from a woman in her seventies with COVID-19, enrolled during active disease. The chain is built from TRBV6-5 and TRBJ2-5, with D perhaps matching TRBD2 (5 bases). Sequenced: peripheral blood. The CDR3 bases are TGTGCCAGCAGTTACTGGGGAGACGAGACCCAGTACTTC. It specifies CASSYWGDETQYF.